The next 4 T cell receptor beta chains were all read from a single sample in a study of T cell responses to AZD1222 COVID-19 vaccine. Method: immunoSEQ multiplex PCR; TCRdb's copy keeps in-frame clones and lacks some. The sample lists some 150,000 clones; 92% were seen once. The sequenced sample was peripheral blood, obtained on day 0 of AZD1222 vaccination. These receptors all come from an adult in good health.

The chain joins TRBV7-2 to TRBJ2-7; maybe TRBD2 (5 bases). V lost 6 bases, J lost 0 bases, and 12 bases lay in between. Germline V gives CDR1 SGHTA, CDR2 FQGNSA. There are 14 residues in the CDR3. The CDR3: CASSLDWNSYEQYF. CDR3 bases: TGTGCCAGCAGTCTGGACTGGAACTCCTACGAGCAGTACTTC.

The rearrangement links TRBV18 to TRBJ2-3; TRBD2 agrees at 10 bases. CDR3 length: 19 amino acids. Losses at the gene ends were 1 base for V and 2 bases for J; bases not matched to a gene: 12. Germline V lookup: CDR1 KGHSH, CDR2 LQKENI. This CDR3 is CASSPQPIYLAGATDTQYF. The CDR3 DNA reads TGTGCCAGCTCACCACAACCTATTTATCTAGCGGGGGCCACAGATACGCAGTATTTT.

The chain links TRBV11-1 to TRBJ2-1, with 10 bases matching TRBD2. Trimming cost V 5 bases and J 9 bases; bases outside gene matches: 7. The CDR3 spans 14 residues. Germline-derived CDR1 and CDR2 are SGHAT and FQDESV (reference sequence). DNA for the CDR3: TGTGCCAGCAGCGAAAGCGGGGGGGAGGTTGAGCAGTTCTTC. This translates into CASSESGGEVEQFF. Combining the CDR3 with reference TRBV11-1 and TRBJ2-1 gives the whole variable domain EAEVAQSPRYKITEKSQAVAFWCDPISGHATLYWYRQILGQGPELLVQFQDESVVDDSQLPKDRFSAERLKGVDSTLKIQPAELGDSAMYLCASSESGGEVEQFFGPGTRLTVL.

This sequence joins TRBV2 and TRBJ1-5; D is unresolved. The CDR3 loop spans 14 amino acids. V was shortened by 4 bases and J by 7 bases, with 14 bases between the two germline ends. CDR1 is SNHLY and CDR2 is FYNNEI in the germline V gene. CDR3 DNA sequence: TGTGCCAGCAGTGGGACCGGCGAAGTCCAGCCCCAGCATTTT. Translating it yields CASSGTGEVQPQHF. The variable domain in full, completed from reference TRBV2 and TRBJ1-5, reads EPEVTQTPSHQVTQMGQEVILRCVPISNHLYFYWYRQILGQKVEFLVSFYNNEISEKSEIFDDQFSVERPDGSNFTLKIRSTKLEDSAMYFCASSGTGEVQPQHFGDGTRLSIL.